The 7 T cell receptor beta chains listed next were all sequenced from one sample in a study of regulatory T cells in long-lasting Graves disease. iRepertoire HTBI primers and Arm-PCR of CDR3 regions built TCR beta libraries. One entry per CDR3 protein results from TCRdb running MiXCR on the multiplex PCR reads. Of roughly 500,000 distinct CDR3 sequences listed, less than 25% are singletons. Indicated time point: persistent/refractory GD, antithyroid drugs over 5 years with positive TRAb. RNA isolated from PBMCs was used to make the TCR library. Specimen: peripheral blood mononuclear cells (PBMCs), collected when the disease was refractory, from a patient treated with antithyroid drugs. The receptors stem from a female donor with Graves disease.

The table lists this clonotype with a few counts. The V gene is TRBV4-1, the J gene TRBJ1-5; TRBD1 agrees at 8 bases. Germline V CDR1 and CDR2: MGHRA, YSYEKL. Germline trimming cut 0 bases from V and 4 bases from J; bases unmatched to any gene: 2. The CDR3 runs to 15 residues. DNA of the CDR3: TGCGCCAGCAGCCAAGACACAGGGGGGAATCAGCCCCAGCATTTT. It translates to CASSQDTGGNQPQHF.

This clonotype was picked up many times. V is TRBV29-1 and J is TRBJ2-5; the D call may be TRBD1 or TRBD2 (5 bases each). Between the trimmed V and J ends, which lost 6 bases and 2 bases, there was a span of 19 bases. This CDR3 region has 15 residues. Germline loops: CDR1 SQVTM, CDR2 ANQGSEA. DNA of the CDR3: TGCAGCGTGGTGACTACAGGAATCCTACAAGAGACCCAGTACTTC. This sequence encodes CSVVTTGILQETQYF.

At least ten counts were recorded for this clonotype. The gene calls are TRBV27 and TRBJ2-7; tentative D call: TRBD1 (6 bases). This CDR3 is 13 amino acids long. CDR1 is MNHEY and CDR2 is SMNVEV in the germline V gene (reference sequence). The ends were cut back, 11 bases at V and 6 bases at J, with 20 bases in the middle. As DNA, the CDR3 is TGTGCCGGGCACGAGGACAGAAACTCCGAGCAGTACTTC. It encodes CAGHEDRNSEQYF.

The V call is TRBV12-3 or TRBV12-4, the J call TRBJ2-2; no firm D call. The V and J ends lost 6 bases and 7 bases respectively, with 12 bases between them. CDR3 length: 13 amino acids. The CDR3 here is CASSHGRLGELFF. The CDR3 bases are TGTGCCAGCAGCCACGGACGTCTCGGGGAGCTGTTTTTT.

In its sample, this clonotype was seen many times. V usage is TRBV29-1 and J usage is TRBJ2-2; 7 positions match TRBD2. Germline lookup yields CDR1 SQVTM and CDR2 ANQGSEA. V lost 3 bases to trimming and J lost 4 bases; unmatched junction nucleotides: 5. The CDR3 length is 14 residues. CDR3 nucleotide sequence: TGCAGCGTTGAGGGAGGGGCGAGCACCGGGGAGCTGTTTTTT. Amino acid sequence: CSVEGGASTGELFF.

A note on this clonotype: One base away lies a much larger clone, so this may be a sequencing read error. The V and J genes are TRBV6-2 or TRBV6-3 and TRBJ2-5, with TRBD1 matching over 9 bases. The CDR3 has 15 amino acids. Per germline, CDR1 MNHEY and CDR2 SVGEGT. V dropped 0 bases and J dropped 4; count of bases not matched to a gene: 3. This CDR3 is CASSYSGTGRETQYF. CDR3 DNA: TGTGCCAGCAGTTACTCCGGGACAGGGCGAGAGACCCAGTACTTC.

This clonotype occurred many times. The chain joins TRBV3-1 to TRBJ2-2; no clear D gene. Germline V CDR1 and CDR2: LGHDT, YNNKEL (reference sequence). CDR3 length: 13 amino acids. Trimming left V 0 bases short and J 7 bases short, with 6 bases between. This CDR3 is CASSQDFVGELFF. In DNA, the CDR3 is TGTGCCAGCAGCCAAGATTTTGTCGGGGAGCTGTTTTTT.